The clone carrying this TCR beta chain was found many times. Its cognate antigen is unknown. These data are taken from a study of neurological immune-mediated disorders. The study, taken as a whole, reports: CDR3 amino acid sequences of expanded clones were not shared across subjects, a result suggesting private repertoires in all groups. In HTLV-1-associated myelopathy, TCR clonal expansion was greatest, whereas multiple sclerosis had the least, falling below healthy controls.

Synthesis of cDNA was accomplished via 5'RACE employing 10-nucleotide random UMIs. TCRdb re-derived calls from the 5' RACE reads in MiXCR, one entry per CDR3 protein. The sample yields about 29,000 distinct CDR3 sequences, around 10% seen once. The germline gives CDR1 DFQATT, CDR2 SNEGSKA (reference sequence). V shed 0 bases and J shed 0 bases, with 15 bases lying between them. The CDR3 is made up of 16 amino acids. The sequenced sample consisted of PBMCs. V and J are TRBV20-1 and TRBJ2-7, with D possibly being TRBD2 (5 bases). This sequence originates from a man aged 55-75 years in good health. CDR3 DNA sequence: TGCAGTGCTAGAGACCCCTTACTAGTCTCCTCCTACGAGCAGTACTTC. Translating it yields CSARDPLLVSSYEQYF.